This T cell receptor beta chain is from a study of blood T cell repertoires in COVID-19. About the study: COVID-19 samples, acute and convalescent, were from the United States, Italy and Spain. T cells, B-cell-depleted T cells, or PBMCs provided the cDNA or gDNA that served as material.

Authors' analysis steps: Researchers report that nucleated cell counts were estimated from reference gene primer amplification. TCRdb's copy holds only in-frame clones and misses some; the assay was immunoSEQ multiplex PCR. V and J calls plus clone size are reproduced from that table; the DNA served to infer D and trimming. The table includes 300,000 to 400,000 clones, around 87% detected once. Germline CDR1 SGHNT, CDR2 YYREEE (reference sequence). With 2 bases clipped from V and 6 bases from J, the junction kept 8 bases outside the gene matches. The CDR3 spans 17 residues. The chain carries TRBV5-4 and TRBJ2-3; 14 bases are shared with TRBD2. Sequenced material: peripheral blood. The TCR sequence derives from a man in his fifties or sixties with active or convalescent COVID-19. The CDR3, as DNA: TGTGCCAGCAGCTTCCTCGGGACTAGCGGGGGAGGGGATACGCAGTATTTT. Its protein product is CASSFLGTSGGGDTQYF.